This TCR beta chain was documented in a study of T cell responses to AZD1222 COVID-19 vaccine. Trimming removed 4 bases from V and 4 bases from J, with 13 bases in between. CDR3 length: 14 residues. CDR1 is GTSNPN, CDR2 SVGIG, per germline (reference sequence). The assay was immunoSEQ multiplex PCR, and TCRdb's table has in-frame clones only and misses some. The sample has over 100,000 clones, 90% seen once; the top ten hold 1.5% to 2%. To note about this clone: No antigen is known for it.

Broader study findings: Two AZD1222 administrations were followed by greater Spike-specific TCR breadth and depth.

The input for sequencing was peripheral blood, taken on day 0 of AZD1222 vaccination. The sequence came from an adult in good health. This chain connects TRBV30 to TRBJ1-4; D call uncertain. The CDR3 sequence is CAWTRASLNEKLFF. The CDR3 DNA sequence: TGTGCCTGGACGCGGGCATCCCTTAATGAAAAACTGTTTTTT.